The 8 T cell receptor beta chains below come from one sample, sequenced in a study of blood T cells in healthy people across ages. Alongside a J-beta primer mix, a sample-barcoded 5' primer served in a second PCR lasting roughly 7 to 12 cycles. TCRdb itself ran the 5' RACE reads through MiXCR, one entry per CDR3 protein. Of around 1,600,000 distinct CDR3 sequences listed, approximately 42% were seen once; the top ten hold approximately 4.1%. The specimen was blood. The receptors were sampled from a woman under 30 in good health.

This clonotype was counted only a few times. The chain links TRBV4-3 to TRBJ2-5; D is ambiguous. The V gene lost 1 base and the J gene lost 5 bases, with 8 bases spanning the gap. CDR3 length: 13 amino acids. Germline V gives CDR1 LGHNA, CDR2 YSLEER. The CDR3 DNA sequence: TGCGCCAGCAGCCAAGGTTTGAAGGAGACCCAGTACTTC. Amino acid sequence: CASSQGLKETQYF.

V is TRBV7-9 and J is TRBJ2-3; 7 positions match TRBD1. Trimming at V came to 6 bases and at J to 3 bases, leaving 12 bases not matched to a gene. There are 16 residues in the CDR3. CDR1 and CDR2 (germline): SEHNR, FQNEAQ (reference sequence). CDR3 coding DNA: TGTGCCAGCAGGGAAGACAGGGCCCTTCTGACAGATACGCAGTATTTT. Amino acids: CASREDRALLTDTQYF. Full variable domain (remainder filled in from reference TRBV7-9 and TRBJ2-3): DTGVSQNPRHKITKRGQNVTFRCDPISEHNRLYWYRQTLGQGPEFLTYFQNEAQLEKSRLLSDRFSAERPKGSFSTLEIQRTEQGDSAMYLCASREDRALLTDTQYFGPGTRLTVL.

The chain recombines TRBV20-1 with TRBJ2-1, with D perhaps matching TRBD1 (6 bases). The CDR3 has 14 amino acids. Germline V CDR1 and CDR2: DFQATT, SNEGSKA (reference sequence). The germline V and J ends were trimmed by 3 bases and 4 bases, with 13 bases remaining between them. As DNA, the CDR3 is TGCAGTGCTAGGGGGGACACCCGGTACAATGAGCAGTTCTTC. Residues: CSARGDTRYNEQFF.

This clonotype was seen a few times. This chain connects TRBV7-9 to TRBJ2-5, with D possibly matching TRBD2 (5 bases). Germline V gene lookup returns CDR1 SEHNR and CDR2 FQNEAQ (reference sequence). The CDR3 is 13 residues long. V lost 8 bases to trimming and J lost 3 bases, with 13 bases between them. This chain's CDR3 is CASRDPSKETQYF. CDR3 nucleotide sequence: TGTGCCAGCCGGGATCCCAGTAAAGAGACCCAGTACTTC.

This rearrangement joins TRBV10-3 to TRBJ1-2; 9 positions match TRBD1. The CDR3 extends over 14 amino acids. Germline CDR1 is ENHRY and CDR2 is SYGVKD. After removal of 6 bases from V and 8 bases from J, the junction contained 10 bases not matched to a gene. DNA of the CDR3: TGTGCCATCAGCCTGGGACAGGGAAGCGGGGGCTACACCTTC. Its protein is CAISLGQGSGGYTF.

This rearrangement joins TRBV27 to TRBJ1-5, with D possibly being TRBD1 (6 bases). Germline V gives CDR1 MNHEY, CDR2 SMNVEV (reference sequence). With 5 bases removed from V and 2 bases from J, the gap between germline ends came to 16 bases. CDR3 length equals 16 residues. As DNA, the CDR3 is TGTGCCAGCAGTACGTATCGGGGGGCGGGCAATCAGCCCCAGCATTTT. Translated, it gives CASSTYRGAGNQPQHF.

As concerns this clonotype: A clone one base away is much larger, so this may be a read error. The chain carries TRBV7-9 and TRBJ2-1, with 7 bases identical to TRBD1. There are 14 residues in the CDR3. From germline, CDR1 is SEHNR and CDR2 FQNEAQ (reference sequence). The CDR3, as DNA: TGTGCCACCAAACGGGACAGCTCCGACAATGAGCAGTTCTTC. This encodes CATKRDSSDNEQFF.

This clonotype was observed a handful of times. The chain is built from TRBV12-3 or TRBV12-4 and TRBJ2-5; D is ambiguous. The CDR3 covers 14 residues. Trimming removed 6 bases from V and 4 bases from J, with 15 bases in between. CDR3 DNA: TGTGCCAGCAGAGCTAATAGGGTTCTAGAGACCCAGTACTTC. It yields the protein CASRANRVLETQYF.